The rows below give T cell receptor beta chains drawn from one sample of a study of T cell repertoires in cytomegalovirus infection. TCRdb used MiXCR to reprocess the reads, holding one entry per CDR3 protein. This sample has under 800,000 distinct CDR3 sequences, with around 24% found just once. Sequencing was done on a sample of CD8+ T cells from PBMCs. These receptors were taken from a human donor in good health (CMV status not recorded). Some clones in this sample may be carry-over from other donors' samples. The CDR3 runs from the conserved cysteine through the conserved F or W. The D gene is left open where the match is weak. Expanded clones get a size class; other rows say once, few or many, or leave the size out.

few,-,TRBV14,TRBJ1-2,CASSQDLGRDGYTF,TGTGCCAGCAGCCAAGATTTAGGCAGGGACGGCTACACCTTC
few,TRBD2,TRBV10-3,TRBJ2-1,CAISAGGSYNEQFF,TGTGCCATCAGCGCGGGGGGCTCCTACAATGAGCAGTTCTTC
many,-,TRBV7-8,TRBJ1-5,CASSPTSGRGMEPQHF,TGTGCCAGCAGCCCCACGTCCGGGAGGGGGATGGAGCCCCAGCATTTT
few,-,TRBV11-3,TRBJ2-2,CASTTSTGPTTGELFF,TGTGCCAGCACCACATCGACCGGGCCCACCACCGGGGAGCTGTTTTTT
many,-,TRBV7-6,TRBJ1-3,CASSSVFSGNTIYF,TGTGCCAGCAGTTCAGTGTTCTCTGGAAACACCATATATTTT
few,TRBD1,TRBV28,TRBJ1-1,CASSILQGAGTEAFF,TGTGCCAGCAGTATCCTACAGGGGGCAGGAACTGAAGCTTTCTTT
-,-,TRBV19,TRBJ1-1,CATHRGRAFF,TGTGCCACCCATCGGGGACGAGCTTTCTTT
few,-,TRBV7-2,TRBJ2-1,CASSLEWAGANYNEQFF,TGTGCCAGCAGCTTAGAATGGGCGGGGGCCAACTACAATGAGCAGTTCTTC
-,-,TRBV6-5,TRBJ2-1,CASSYLAGPYNEQFF,TGTGCCAGCAGTTACCTTGCGGGACCCTACAATGAGCAGTTCTTC
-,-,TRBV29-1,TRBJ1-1,CSVEPFGGRNPEAFF,TGCAGCGTTGAGCCCTTTGGGGGAAGGAACCCTGAAGCTTTCTTT
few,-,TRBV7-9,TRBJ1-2,CASSYYRPETYGYTF,TGTGCCAGCAGTTATTACCGCCCAGAGACCTATGGCTACACCTTC
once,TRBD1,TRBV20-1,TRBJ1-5,CSARSTPDRGNQPQHF,TGCAGTGCTAGATCCACCCCGGACAGGGGGAACCAGCCCCAGCATTTT
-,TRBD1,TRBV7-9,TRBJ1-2,CVSSLGQGAYGYTF,TGTGTCAGCAGCTTAGGACAGGGGGCATATGGCTACACCTTC
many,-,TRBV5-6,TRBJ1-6,CASSVGTNSPLHF,TGTGCCAGCAGCGTCGGGACAAATTCACCCCTCCACTTT
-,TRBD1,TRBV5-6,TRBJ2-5,CASSAGTATETQYF,TGTGCCAGCAGCGCCGGGACAGCGACAGAGACCCAGTACTTC
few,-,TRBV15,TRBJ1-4,CATSRPGLSDEKLFF,TGTGCCACCAGCAGACCCGGGTTATCCGATGAAAAACTGTTTTTT
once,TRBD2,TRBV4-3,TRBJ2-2,CASSPWTSGDNTGELFF,TGCGCCAGCAGCCCCTGGACTAGCGGGGACAACACCGGGGAGCTGTTTTTT
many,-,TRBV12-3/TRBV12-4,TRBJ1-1,CASRLGGLTEAFF,TGTGCCAGCAGGCTTGGGGGTCTCACTGAAGCTTTCTTT
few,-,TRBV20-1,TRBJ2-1,CSARDKGLSEQFF,TGCAGTGCTAGAGATAAAGGTTTGAGTGAGCAGTTCTTC
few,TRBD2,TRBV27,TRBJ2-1,CALGAGGPYNEQFF,TGTGCCCTCGGGGCGGGGGGGCCCTACAATGAGCAGTTCTTC
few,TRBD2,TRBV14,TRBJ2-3,CASSQGGGHKDTQYF,TGTGCCAGCAGCCAAGGCGGGGGGCATAAGGATACGCAGTATTTT
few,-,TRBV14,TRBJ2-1,CASSRVTSFFEQFF,TGTGCCAGCAGCCGTGTGACTAGTTTTTTTGAGCAGTTCTTC
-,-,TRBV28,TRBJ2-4,CASTTPASHLAKNIQYF,TGTGCCAGCACAACCCCGGCTAGCCACCTAGCCAAAAACATTCAGTACTTC
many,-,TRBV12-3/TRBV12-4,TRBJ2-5,CASSAVYQETQYF,TGTGCCAGCAGCGCGGTCTACCAAGAGACCCAGTACTTC
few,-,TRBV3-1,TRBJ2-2,CASSQEGPGPGELFF,TGTGCCAGCAGCCAAGAGGGCCCGGGGCCCGGGGAGCTGTTTTTT
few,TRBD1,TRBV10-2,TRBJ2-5,CASRGGARETQYF,TGCGCCAGCAGAGGGGGCGCGCGGGAGACCCAGTACTTC
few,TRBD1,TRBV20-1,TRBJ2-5,CSARWQGRTGIGETQYF,TGCAGTGCTAGATGGCAGGGTCGGACAGGGATCGGAGAGACCCAGTACTTC
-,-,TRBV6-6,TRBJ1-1,CASSYGVHRVNTEAFF,TGTGCCAGCAGTTACGGGGTGCACAGGGTGAACACTGAAGCTTTCTTT
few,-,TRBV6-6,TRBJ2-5,CASSYFKGAPETQYF,TGTGCCAGCAGTTACTTTAAAGGGGCACCAGAGACCCAGTACTTC